Listed below are T cell receptor beta chains from one sample, sequenced in a study of T-cell reconstitution after alpha-beta-depleted transplantation in children. TCRdb re-called the PCR reads with MiXCR, one entry per CDR3 protein. The sample records over 70,000 distinct CDR3 sequences, more than 9% being singletons. The source material was PBMCs from the stem cell graft donor, sampled from the stem cell graft. The receptors derive from a human donor who donated a stem cell graft to a child with inherited bone marrow failure. CDR3s include the opening cysteine and the closing phenylalanine or tryptophan. Fields, in order: D gene, V gene, clone size, J gene, CDR3 DNA, CDR3 protein. A D gene is named only where the DNA matches it firmly. Clone sizes are given selectively: once, few, many, or a class where the clone is expanded.

>.|TRBV20-1|many|TRBJ1-2
TGCAGTGCTAGTAAAGAGGAGGGCTACACCTTC
CSASKEEGYTF
>TRBD2|TRBV7-9|many|TRBJ2-5
TGTGCCAGCAGCTATGTGGGTAGCGGGAGTCAGACCCAGTACTTC
CASSYVGSGSQTQYF
>.|TRBV27|many|TRBJ1-1
TGTGCCAGCAGTTCCACAGGGTTTGAAGCTTTCTTT
CASSSTGFEAFF
>.|TRBV6-4|many|TRBJ1-1
TGTGCCACCGATGGGGGGGGCGAAGGCACTGAAGCTTTCTTT
CATDGGGEGTEAFF
>.|TRBV7-9|many|TRBJ1-4
TGTGCCAGCAGCAAGAGGGGCGAAAAACTGTTTTTT
CASSKRGEKLFF
>.|TRBV21-1|few|TRBJ2-7
TGTGCCAGCAAAACAGAGTTATCCTACGAGCAGTACTTC
CASKTELSYEQYF
>.|TRBV6-5|many|TRBJ1-5
TGTGCCAGCAGTTACGACAGATTGAGCCCTTTCGTCGGTCAGCCCCAGCATTTT
CASSYDRLSPFVGQPQHF
>TRBD1|TRBV3-1|.|TRBJ1-1
TGTGCCAGCAGCCTTGGAACAGGGGCGGGCACTGAAGCTTTCTTT
CASSLGTGAGTEAFF
>TRBD1|TRBV5-1|.|TRBJ1-6
TGCGCCAGCAGCTTGTCTAGCAGGGGGAATTCACCCCTCCACTTT
CASSLSSRGNSPLHF
>.|TRBV18|many|TRBJ2-5
TGTGCCAGCTCACCACAGGGTCGGGAGACCCAGTACTTC
CASSPQGRETQYF
>TRBD1|TRBV10-3|few|TRBJ1-2
TGTGCCATCAGTGTTGGGACAGGGGGCTCCCAGGGGGGCTACACCTTC
CAISVGTGGSQGGYTF
>TRBD2|TRBV18|.|TRBJ2-1
TGTGCCAGCTCACCAGCGGGGGGGCCCTACAATGAGCAGTTCTTC
CASSPAGGPYNEQFF
>.|TRBV5-4|.|TRBJ2-3
TGTGCCAGCAGCTTGCCCCTGCAGGATACGCAGTATTTT
CASSLPLQDTQYF
>.|TRBV20-1|many|TRBJ1-3
TGCAGTGCTAGGGACGGGCCTGGAAACACCATATATTTT
CSARDGPGNTIYF
>.|TRBV7-2|many|TRBJ2-4
TGTGCCAGCAGCCCCTCTAGTTCAAGGCCCGACTTC
CASSPSSSRPDF
>TRBD2|TRBV4-1|.|TRBJ2-1
TGCGCCAGCAGCCAAGATGGCGCGGGAGGGTTGGGGGATGAGCAGTTCTTC
CASSQDGAGGLGDEQFF
>.|TRBV29-1|many|TRBJ1-5
TGCAGCGTCAAGACGGGGAGCAATCAGCCCCAGCATTTT
CSVKTGSNQPQHF
>.|TRBV7-3|many|TRBJ2-5
TGTGCCAGCAGCGCGGGACAGTCGGAGACCCAGTACTTC
CASSAGQSETQYF
>TRBD2|TRBV25-1|many|TRBJ2-7
TGTGCCAGCAGTGAATGGGGGGAGGGCTACGAGCAGTACTTC
CASSEWGEGYEQYF
>.|TRBV7-2|.|TRBJ2-2
TGTGCCAGCAGCAAGGAAGGGCCGGGGACCGGGGAGCTGTTTTTT
CASSKEGPGTGELFF
>.|TRBV3-1|.|TRBJ2-7
TGTGCCAGCAGCGAAGGTCCCGTCGAGCAGTACTTC
CASSEGPVEQYF
>.|TRBV5-1|many|TRBJ2-1
TGCGCCAGCAGCTTGGGGGGGGGACACGACTCCTACAATGAGCAGTTCTTC
CASSLGGGHDSYNEQFF
>TRBD1|TRBV5-1|many|TRBJ1-1
TGCGCCAGCAGCTTGGCGACAGGGGTACTGAATGAAGCTTTCTTT
CASSLATGVLNEAFF
>.|TRBV29-1|many|TRBJ2-2
TGCAGCGTTGGGAAGGACACCGGGGAGCTGTTTTTT
CSVGKDTGELFF
>.|TRBV19|.|TRBJ1-1
TGTGCCAGTAGTCTCCTCACCCGGGGTCAGGGGTTTAGTGCTGAAGCTTTCTTT
CASSLLTRGQGFSAEAFF
>.|TRBV25-1|many|TRBJ1-4
TGTGCCAGCAGCGAATCGTTAGGTGGAGGTGAAAAACTGTTTTTT
CASSESLGGGEKLFF
>TRBD1|TRBV20-1|many|TRBJ2-7
TGCAGTGCTCGCCCCGGGACAGGAATCCACGAGCAGTACTTC
CSARPGTGIHEQYF
>.|TRBV4-3|many|TRBJ2-2
TGCGCCAGCAGCCAACCCAGGGGATCCGGGGAGCTGTTTTTT
CASSQPRGSGELFF
>TRBD1|TRBV4-1|many|TRBJ2-7
TGCGCCAGCAGCCGAGGACAGGGGACCTACGAGCAGTACTTC
CASSRGQGTYEQYF